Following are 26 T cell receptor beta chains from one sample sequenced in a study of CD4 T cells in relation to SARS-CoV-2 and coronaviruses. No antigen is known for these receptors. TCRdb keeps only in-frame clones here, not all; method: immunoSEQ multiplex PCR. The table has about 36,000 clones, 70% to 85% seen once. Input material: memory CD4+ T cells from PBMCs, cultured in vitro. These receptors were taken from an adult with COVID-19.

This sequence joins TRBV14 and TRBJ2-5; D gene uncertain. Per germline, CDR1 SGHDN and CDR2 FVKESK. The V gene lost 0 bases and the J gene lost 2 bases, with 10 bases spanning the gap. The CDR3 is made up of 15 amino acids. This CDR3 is CASSQDGVAQETQYF. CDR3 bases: TGTGCCAGCAGCCAAGATGGGGTAGCACAAGAGACCCAGTACTTC. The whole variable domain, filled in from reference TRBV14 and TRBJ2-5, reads EAGVTQFPSHSVIEKGQTVTLRCDPISGHDNLYWYRRVMGKEIKFLLHFVKESKQDESGMPNNRFLAERTGGTYSTLKVQPAELEDSGVYFCASSQDGVAQETQYFGPGTRLLVL.

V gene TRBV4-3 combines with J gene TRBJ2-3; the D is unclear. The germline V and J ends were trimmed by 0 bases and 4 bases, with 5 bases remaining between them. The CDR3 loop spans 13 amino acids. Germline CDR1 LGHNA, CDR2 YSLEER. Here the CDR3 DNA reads TGCGCCAGCAGCCAAGATTGGGCAGATACGCAGTATTTT. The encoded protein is CASSQDWADTQYF.

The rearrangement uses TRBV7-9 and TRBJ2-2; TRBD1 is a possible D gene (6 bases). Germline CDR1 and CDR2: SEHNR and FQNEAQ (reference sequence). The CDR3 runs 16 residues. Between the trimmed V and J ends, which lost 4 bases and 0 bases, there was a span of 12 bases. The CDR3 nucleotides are TGTGCCAGCAGCTCCGGACAGACCGCGAACACCGGGGAGCTGTTTTTT. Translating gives CASSSGQTANTGELFF. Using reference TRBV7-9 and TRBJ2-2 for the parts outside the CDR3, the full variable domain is DTGVSQNPRHKITKRGQNVTFRCDPISEHNRLYWYRQTLGQGPEFLTYFQNEAQLEKSRLLSDRFSAERPKGSFSTLEIQRTEQGDSAMYLCASSSGQTANTGELFFGEGSRLTVL.

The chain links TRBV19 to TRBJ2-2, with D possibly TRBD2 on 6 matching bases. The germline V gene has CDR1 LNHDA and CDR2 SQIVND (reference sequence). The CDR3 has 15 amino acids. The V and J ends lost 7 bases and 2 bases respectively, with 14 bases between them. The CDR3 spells CASTVGGFNTGELFF. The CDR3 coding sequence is TGTGCCAGTACGGTGGGGGGTTTTAACACCGGGGAGCTGTTTTTT.

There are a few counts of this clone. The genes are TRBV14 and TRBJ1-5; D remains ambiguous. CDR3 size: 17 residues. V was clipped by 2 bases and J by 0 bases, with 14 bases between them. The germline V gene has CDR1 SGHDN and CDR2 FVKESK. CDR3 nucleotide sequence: TGTGCCAGCAGCCAAAAGAGGGTGGAGTATAGCAATCAGCCCCAGCATTTT. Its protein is CASSQKRVEYSNQPQHF.

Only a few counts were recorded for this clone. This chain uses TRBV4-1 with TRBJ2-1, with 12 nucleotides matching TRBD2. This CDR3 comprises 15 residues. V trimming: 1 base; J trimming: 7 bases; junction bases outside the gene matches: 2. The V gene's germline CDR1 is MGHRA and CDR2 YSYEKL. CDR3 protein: CASSQGLAGENEQFF. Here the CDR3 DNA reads TGCGCCAGCAGCCAAGGACTAGCGGGAGAGAATGAGCAGTTCTTC.

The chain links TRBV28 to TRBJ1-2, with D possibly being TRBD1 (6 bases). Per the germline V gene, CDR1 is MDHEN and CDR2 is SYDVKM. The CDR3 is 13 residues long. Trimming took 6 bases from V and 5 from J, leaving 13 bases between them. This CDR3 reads CASRSPQGYGYTF. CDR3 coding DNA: TGTGCCAGCAGATCACCACAGGGATATGGCTACACCTTC.

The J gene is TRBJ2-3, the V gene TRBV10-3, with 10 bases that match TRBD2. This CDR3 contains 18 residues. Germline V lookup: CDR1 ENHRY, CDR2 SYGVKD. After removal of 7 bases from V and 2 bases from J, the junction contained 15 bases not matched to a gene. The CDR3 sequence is CAIKSGSGRAVSTDTQYF. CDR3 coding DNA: TGTGCCATCAAGTCAGGGAGCGGGAGGGCCGTTTCCACAGATACGCAGTATTTT.

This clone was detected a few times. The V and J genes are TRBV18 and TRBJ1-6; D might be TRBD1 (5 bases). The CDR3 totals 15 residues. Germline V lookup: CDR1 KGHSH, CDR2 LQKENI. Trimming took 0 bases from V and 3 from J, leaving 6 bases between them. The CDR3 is CASSPPGLYNSPLHF. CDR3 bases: TGTGCCAGCTCACCACCGGGACTCTATAATTCACCCCTCCACTTT.

The CDR3 coding sequence is TGTGCCTGGAGTGTTTTGGCAGGACGCACCTACGAGCAGTACTTC. Protein: CAWSVLAGRTYEQYF. The J gene is TRBJ2-7, the V gene TRBV30; D ambiguous. CDR3 size: 15 residues. The V end lost 0 bases, the J end lost 2 bases, and 14 bases lay between the germline ends. CDR1 and CDR2 from the germline V gene are GTSNPN and SVGIG (reference sequence).

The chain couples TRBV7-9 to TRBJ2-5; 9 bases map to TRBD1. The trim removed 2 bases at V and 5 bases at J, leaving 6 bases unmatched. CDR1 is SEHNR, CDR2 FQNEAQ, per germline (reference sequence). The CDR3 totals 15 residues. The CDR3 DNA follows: TGTGCCAGCAGCTTACGGACAGGGGTCGGTGAGACCCAGTACTTC. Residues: CASSLRTGVGETQYF.

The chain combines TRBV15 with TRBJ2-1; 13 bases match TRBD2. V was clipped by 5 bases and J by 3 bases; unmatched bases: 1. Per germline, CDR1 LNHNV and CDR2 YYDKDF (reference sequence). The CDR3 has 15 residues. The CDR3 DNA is TGTGCCACCAGCTGGACTAGCGGGAGCTACAATGAGCAGTTCTTC. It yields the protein CATSWTSGSYNEQFF.

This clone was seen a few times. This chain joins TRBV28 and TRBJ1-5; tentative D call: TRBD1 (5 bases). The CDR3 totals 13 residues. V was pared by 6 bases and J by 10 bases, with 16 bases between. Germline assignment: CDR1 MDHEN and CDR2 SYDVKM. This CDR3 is CASRLSGGVPQHF. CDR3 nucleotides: TGTGCCAGCAGACTCAGCGGGGGGGTTCCCCAGCATTTT. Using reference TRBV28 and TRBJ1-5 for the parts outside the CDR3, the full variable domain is DVKVTQSSRYLVKRTGEKVFLECVQDMDHENMFWYRQDPGLGLRLIYFSYDVKMKEKGDIPEGYSVSREKKERFSLILESASTNQTSMYLCASRLSGGVPQHFGDGTRLSIL.

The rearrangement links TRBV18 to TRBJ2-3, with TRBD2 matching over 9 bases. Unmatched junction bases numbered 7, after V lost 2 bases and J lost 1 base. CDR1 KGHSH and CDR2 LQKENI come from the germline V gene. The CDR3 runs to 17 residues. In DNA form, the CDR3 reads TGTGCCAGCTCACCAGGATTATTAGCGGGGGGCACAGATACGCAGTATTTT. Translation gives CASSPGLLAGGTDTQYF.

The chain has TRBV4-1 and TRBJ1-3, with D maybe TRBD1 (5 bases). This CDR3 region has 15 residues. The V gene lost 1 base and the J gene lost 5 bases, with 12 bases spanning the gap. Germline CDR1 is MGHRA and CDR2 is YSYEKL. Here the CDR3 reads CASSQAPGSRNTIYF. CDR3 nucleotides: TGCGCCAGCAGCCAAGCCCCAGGGAGTAGAAACACCATATATTTT.

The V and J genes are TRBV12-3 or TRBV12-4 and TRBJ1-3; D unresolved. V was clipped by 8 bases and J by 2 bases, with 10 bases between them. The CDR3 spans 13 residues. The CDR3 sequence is CASGGLAGNTIYF. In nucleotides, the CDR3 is TGTGCCAGCGGCGGGTTGGCTGGAAACACCATATATTTT.

In nucleotides, the CDR3 is TGTGCCAGCAGCACGTCCCGGGGTGGCAGGCCAATATACGAGCAGTACTTC. Translated: CASSTSRGGRPIYEQYF. This chain links TRBV7-9 with TRBJ2-7, with TRBD2 as a possible D gene (5 bases). The V gene's germline CDR1 is SEHNR and CDR2 FQNEAQ (reference sequence). There are 17 residues in the CDR3. The germline V and J ends were trimmed by 5 bases and 4 bases, with 24 bases remaining between them.

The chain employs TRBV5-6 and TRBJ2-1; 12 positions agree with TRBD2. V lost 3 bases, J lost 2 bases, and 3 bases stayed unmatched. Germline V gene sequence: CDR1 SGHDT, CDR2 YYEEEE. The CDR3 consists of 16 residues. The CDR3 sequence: CASSSWTSGTYNEQFF. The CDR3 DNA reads TGTGCCAGCAGCTCGTGGACTAGCGGGACCTACAATGAGCAGTTCTTC.

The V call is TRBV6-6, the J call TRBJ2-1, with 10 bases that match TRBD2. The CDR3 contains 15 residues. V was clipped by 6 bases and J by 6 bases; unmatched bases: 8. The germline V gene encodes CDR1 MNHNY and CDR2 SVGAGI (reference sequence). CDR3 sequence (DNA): TGTGCCAGCAGCCCAGACTTAGCGGGAGGCAATGAGCAGTTCTTC. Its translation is CASSPDLAGGNEQFF.

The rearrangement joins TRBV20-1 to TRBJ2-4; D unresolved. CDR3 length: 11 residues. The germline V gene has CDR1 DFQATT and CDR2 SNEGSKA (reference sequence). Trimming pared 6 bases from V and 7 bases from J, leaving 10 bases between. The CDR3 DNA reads TGCAGTGCACGCGGCCCCAACATTCAGTACTTC. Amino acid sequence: CSARGPNIQYF.

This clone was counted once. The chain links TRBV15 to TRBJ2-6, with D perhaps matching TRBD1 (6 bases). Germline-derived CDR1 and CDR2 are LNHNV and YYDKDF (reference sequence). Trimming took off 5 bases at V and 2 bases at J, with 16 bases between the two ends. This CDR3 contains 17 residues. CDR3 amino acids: CATSGIFGGAGANVLTF. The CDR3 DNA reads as TGTGCCACCAGCGGGATTTTTGGGGGCGCTGGGGCCAACGTCCTGACTTTC.

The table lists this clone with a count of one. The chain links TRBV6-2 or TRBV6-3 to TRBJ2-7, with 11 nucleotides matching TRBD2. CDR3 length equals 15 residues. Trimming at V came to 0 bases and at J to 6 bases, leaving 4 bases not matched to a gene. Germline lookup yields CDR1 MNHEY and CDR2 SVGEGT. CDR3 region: CASSYSGLAGLEQYF. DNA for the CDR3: TGTGCCAGCAGTTACTCAGGACTAGCGGGCCTCGAGCAGTACTTC.

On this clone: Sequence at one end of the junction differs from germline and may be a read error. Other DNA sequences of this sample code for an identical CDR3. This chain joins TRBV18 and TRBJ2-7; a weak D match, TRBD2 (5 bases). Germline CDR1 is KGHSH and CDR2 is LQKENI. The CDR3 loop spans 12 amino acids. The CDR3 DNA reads TGTGCTAGCTCACCACTAGGCTACGAGCAGTACTTC. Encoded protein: CASSPLGYEQYF.

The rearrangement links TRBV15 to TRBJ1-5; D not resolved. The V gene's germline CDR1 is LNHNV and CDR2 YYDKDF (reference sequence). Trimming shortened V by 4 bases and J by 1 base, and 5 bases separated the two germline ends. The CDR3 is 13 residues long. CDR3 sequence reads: CATSMESNQPQHF. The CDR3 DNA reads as TGTGCCACCAGCATGGAGAGCAATCAGCCCCAGCATTTT. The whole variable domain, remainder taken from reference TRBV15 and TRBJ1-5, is DAMVIQNPRYQVTQFGKPVTLSCSQTLNHNVMYWYQQKSSQAPKLLFHYYDKDFNNEADTPDNFQSRRPNTSFCFLDIRSPGLGDTAMYLCATSMESNQPQHFGDGTRLSIL.

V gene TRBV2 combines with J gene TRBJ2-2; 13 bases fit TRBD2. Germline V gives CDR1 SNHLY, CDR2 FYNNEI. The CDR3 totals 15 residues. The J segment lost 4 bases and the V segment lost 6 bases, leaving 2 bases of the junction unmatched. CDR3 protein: CASRRLAGGTGELFF. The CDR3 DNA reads TGTGCCAGCAGACGACTAGCGGGAGGCACCGGGGAGCTGTTTTTT.

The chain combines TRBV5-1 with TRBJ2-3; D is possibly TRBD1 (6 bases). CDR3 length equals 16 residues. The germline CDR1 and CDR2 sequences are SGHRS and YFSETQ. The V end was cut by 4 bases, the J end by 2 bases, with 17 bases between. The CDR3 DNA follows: TGCGCCAGCAGCCCGCCGCGACAGGCCGACACAGATACGCAGTATTTT. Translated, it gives CASSPPRQADTDTQYF.